Listed below are T cell receptor beta chains from one sample, sequenced in a study of glioma-infiltrating T cells after dendritic cell vaccination. Clones were sequenced by immunoSEQ multiplex PCR, and TCRdb holds only the in-frame ones, with some missing. Of roughly 98,000 clones in the sample, 85% to 90% were seen once. The material sequenced was blood, taken before dendritic cell vaccination. These receptors all come from a human donor with glioblastoma. Each CDR3 is given with its conserved first and last residue. The D gene is left open where the match is weak. The size entry is marked missing in some rows and otherwise reads once, few, many or a size class.

d_gene,j_gene,abundance,v_gene,CDR3aa,CDR3nt
.,TRBJ2-7,.,TRBV7-2,CASTTTDSYEQYF,TGTGCCAGCACCACCACAGACTCCTACGAGCAGTACTTC
.,TRBJ2-6,.,TRBV6-4,CASSQTRGGANVLTF,TGTGCCAGCAGTCAGACCCGAGGGGGGGCCAACGTCCTGACTTTC
TRBD1,TRBJ1-5,few,TRBV2,CASSLTGTSNQPQHF,TGTGCCAGCAGTCTGACAGGGACTAGCAATCAGCCCCAGCATTTT
TRBD2,TRBJ2-7,.,TRBV28,CASSWEVAGYEQYF,TGTGCCAGCAGCTGGGAGGTAGCGGGATACGAGCAGTACTTC
TRBD1,TRBJ1-2,.,TRBV2,CASSEATPHVGQGAVGYTF,TGTGCCAGCAGTGAAGCCACTCCCCATGTCGGACAGGGGGCGGTTGGCTACACCTTC
TRBD2,TRBJ2-2,.,TRBV6-1,CASSEYLSGGGTGELFF,TGTGCCAGCAGTGAATATTTAAGCGGGGGAGGCACCGGGGAGCTGTTTTTT
TRBD2,TRBJ2-7,.,TRBV6-5,CASSYVAGGEQYF,TGTGCCAGCAGTTATGTAGCGGGAGGAGAGCAGTACTTC
.,TRBJ2-2,.,TRBV6-1,CASTWTNPNTGELFF,TGTGCCAGCACCTGGACTAATCCGAACACCGGGGAGCTGTTTTTT
.,TRBJ1-5,.,TRBV19,CASSHRESQPQHF,TGTGCCAGTTCTCACAGGGAGAGTCAGCCCCAGCATTTT
TRBD1,TRBJ1-1,.,TRBV15,CATSRQGLGTEAFF,TGTGCCACCAGCCGACAGGGGTTAGGAACTGAAGCTTTCTTT
.,TRBJ2-7,.,TRBV10-3,CAISRRQESYEQYF,TGTGCCATCAGTAGGAGACAGGAGTCCTACGAGCAGTACTTC
.,TRBJ2-1,.,TRBV6-5,CASSYLSQDEQFF,TGTGCCAGCAGTTACTTGTCTCAGGATGAGCAGTTCTTC
.,TRBJ1-4,once,TRBV15,CATSREGQYEKLFF,TGTGCCACCAGCAGAGAGGGGCAGTATGAAAAACTGTTTTTT
TRBD2,TRBJ2-1,.,TRBV28,CASSFEGREGNPEQFF,TGTGCCAGCAGTTTTGAGGGGCGGGAGGGAAACCCTGAGCAGTTCTTC
TRBD2,TRBJ2-7,.,TRBV18,CASSLAGYEQYF,TGTGCCAGCTCCCTAGCGGGCTACGAGCAGTACTTC
.,TRBJ1-2,.,TRBV6-4,CASSDSRAARGPYGYTF,TGTGCCAGCAGTGACTCAAGGGCGGCAAGGGGTCCCTATGGCTACACCTTC
TRBD1,TRBJ1-6,.,TRBV5-5,CASSPWDRGNSPLHF,TGTGCCAGCAGCCCCTGGGACAGGGGGAATTCACCCCTCCACTTT
TRBD1,TRBJ1-2,.,TRBV9,CASSVAKDRVPPYGYTF,TGTGCCAGCAGCGTAGCTAAGGACAGGGTTCCACCCTATGGCTACACCTTC
.,TRBJ1-1,.,TRBV7-8,CASSLVPSVEQGLGSTEAFF,TGTGCCAGCAGCTTAGTCCCTAGTGTGGAACAGGGACTAGGGAGCACTGAAGCTTTCTTT
TRBD1,TRBJ2-7,.,TRBV11-2,CASSPWTGNNNEQYF,TGTGCCAGCAGCCCGTGGACAGGGAATAACAACGAGCAGTACTTC
TRBD2,TRBJ2-1,.,TRBV27,CASSIEGTSGIYEQFF,TGTGCCAGCAGTATTGAGGGGACTAGCGGTATTTATGAGCAGTTCTTC
.,TRBJ2-1,.,TRBV4-2,CASSIFAGGEQFF,TGTGCCAGCAGCATATTTGCGGGCGGCGAGCAGTTCTTC
.,TRBJ2-5,.,TRBV9,CASSANSETQYF,TGTGCCAGCAGCGCCAATTCCGAGACCCAGTACTTC
.,TRBJ1-5,.,TRBV27,CASMAYSSNQPQHF,TGTGCCAGCATGGCATATTCGAGCAATCAGCCCCAGCATTTT
TRBD2,TRBJ2-7,few,TRBV4-2,CASSQGLADQNYEQYF,TGTGCCAGCAGCCAAGGACTAGCGGATCAAAACTACGAGCAGTACTTC
.,TRBJ2-1,.,TRBV7-6,CASSAAPGPTYNEQFF,TGTGCCAGCAGTGCAGCTCCTGGGCCTACTTACAATGAGCAGTTCTTC
TRBD2,TRBJ2-7,.,TRBV27,CASRDGLAGEYSYEQYF,TGTGCCAGCAGGGACGGACTAGCGGGAGAGTATTCCTACGAGCAGTACTTC
.,TRBJ1-4,.,TRBV7-6,CASSSQGAADRGKLFF,TGTGCCAGCAGCTCTCAAGGGGCAGCAGATAGAGGAAAACTGTTTTTT
.,TRBJ2-6,.,TRBV28,CASSSGAGANVLTF,TGTGCCAGCAGTTCCGGGGCTGGGGCCAACGTCCTGACTTTC
TRBD1,TRBJ1-3,.,TRBV2,CASSLRNRGSGNTIYF,TGTGCCAGCAGTCTTAGGAACAGGGGATCTGGAAACACCATATATTTT
TRBD2,TRBJ2-1,.,TRBV4-1,CASSQEWTSGGAASYNEQFF,TGCGCCAGCAGCCAAGAGTGGACTAGCGGGGGGGCCGCCTCCTACAATGAGCAGTTCTTC
TRBD1,TRBJ1-2,.,TRBV30,CAWRGTGDGYGYTF,TGTGCCTGGAGAGGGACAGGGGATGGCTATGGCTACACCTTC
TRBD1,TRBJ2-2,.,TRBV11-2,CASSATGGTTGELFF,TGTGCCAGCAGCGCAACAGGGGGTACCACCGGGGAGCTGTTTTTT
TRBD1,TRBJ2-7,.,TRBV27,CASSYHRDRGYEQYF,TGTGCCAGCAGTTATCACCGGGACAGGGGCTACGAGCAGTACTTC
.,TRBJ2-1,.,TRBV7-3,CASSFSQVNEQFF,TGTGCCAGCAGCTTCAGCCAGGTTAATGAGCAGTTCTTC
.,TRBJ1-1,.,TRBV13,CASSLGFRDTEAFF,TGTGCCAGCAGCTTAGGTTTCAGGGACACTGAAGCTTTCTTT
.,TRBJ2-7,once,TRBV29-1,CSVEGDTPYEQYF,TGCAGCGTTGAGGGGGACACCCCCTACGAGCAGTACTTC
.,TRBJ2-1,.,TRBV29-1,CSVESRGSYNEQFF,TGCAGCGTTGAAAGTAGGGGCTCCTACAATGAGCAGTTCTTC
.,TRBJ1-1,medium-sized,TRBV28,CASEWEGENTEAFF,TGTGCCAGCGAGTGGGAAGGGGAGAACACTGAAGCTTTCTTT
.,TRBJ2-7,.,TRBV6-1,CASSDLAEQYF,TGTGCCAGCAGTGACCTAGCCGAGCAGTACTTC
TRBD2,TRBJ2-5,.,TRBV7-2,CASSPGLVQETQYF,TGTGCCAGCAGCCCCGGACTAGTTCAAGAGACCCAGTACTTC
TRBD2,TRBJ2-7,once,TRBV15,CATSREVAGVHAPLYEQYF,TGTGCCACCAGCAGAGAAGTAGCGGGAGTCCACGCCCCCCTCTACGAGCAGTACTTC
.,TRBJ1-5,.,TRBV19,CASTLRRGGSNQPQHF,TGTGCCAGTACTCTAAGGCGGGGAGGAAGCAATCAGCCCCAGCATTTT